This T cell receptor beta chain was observed in a study of T cell repertoires in cytomegalovirus infection. This CDR3 comprises 16 residues. The V and J ends lost 6 bases and 0 bases, in that order; junction bases with no gene match: 6. Germline assignment: CDR1 MGHRA and CDR2 YSYEKL. MiXCR was run by TCRdb on the reads, yielding one entry per CDR3 protein. The sample yields around 530,000 distinct CDR3 sequences, approximately 16% seen once. Sequencing used CD8+ T cells from PBMCs. The clonotype originates from a human donor in good health (CMV status not recorded). Some clones in this sample may be carry-over from other donors' samples. This chain links TRBV4-1 with TRBJ2-1, with TRBD2 matching 9 bases. The CDR3 loop is CASRHQAGGSYNEQFF. DNA for the CDR3: TGCGCCAGCAGACATCAAGCGGGGGGCTCCTACAATGAGCAGTTCTTC.